This T cell receptor (beta chain) originates from a study of T cells in Graves' hyperthyroidism and ophthalmopathy. Study information: Once the initial diagnosis was made, peripheral blood was obtained before any treatment. Findings and limits, study-wide: Most clonotypes expanded in the thyroid (above 0.001) were also present in blood.

Patients aged 18 to 65 had newly diagnosed hyperthyroidism of under 2 months' duration. Roughly 10 ml of fresh peripheral blood supplied the PBMCs. This clonotype was counted only a few times. As yet, its antigen is unknown. Researchers took RNA transcripts and amplified the TCR beta CDR3 regions from them. The study used the HTBI primer set for a first-round RT-PCR of the TCR CDR3. Via MiXCR, TCRdb re-called the multiplex PCR reads, giving one row per CDR3 protein. This sample has 690,000 or so distinct CDR3 sequences; around 20% occur once, and the top ten carry approximately 16%. CDR3 length: 14 residues. The V end was cut by 7 bases, the J end by 6 bases, with 19 bases between. Germline CDR1 is MNHEY and CDR2 is SMNVEV (reference sequence).

The sequencing sample was made of blood. V gene TRBV27 combines with J gene TRBJ2-7; TRBD1 might be the D (6 bases). The clonotype was recovered from a woman aged 45-60 years with Graves' hyperthyroidism that later progressed to Graves' ophthalmopathy. Written as DNA, the CDR3 is TGTGCCAGCAAAACCGATGGGGCAGGGGTCGAGCAGTACTTC. The encoded protein is CASKTDGAGVEQYF.